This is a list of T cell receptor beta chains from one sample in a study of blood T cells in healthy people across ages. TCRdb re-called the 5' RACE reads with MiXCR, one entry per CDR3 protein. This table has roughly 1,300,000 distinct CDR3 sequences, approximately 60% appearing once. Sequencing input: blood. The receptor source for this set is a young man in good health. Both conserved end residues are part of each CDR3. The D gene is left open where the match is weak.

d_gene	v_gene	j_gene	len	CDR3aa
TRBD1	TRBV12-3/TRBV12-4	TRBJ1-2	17	CASRGTASPMVNYGYTF
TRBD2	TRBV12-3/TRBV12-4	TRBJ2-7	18	CASSPRTSGRVFSYEQYF
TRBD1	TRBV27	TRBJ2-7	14	CASSLLDRIYEQYF
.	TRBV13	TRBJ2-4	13	CASSPPLEDIQYF
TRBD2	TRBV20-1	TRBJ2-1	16	CSARDLGTRGYNEQFF
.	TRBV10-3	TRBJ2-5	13	CASTRAREETQYF
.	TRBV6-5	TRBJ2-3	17	CASSYSASERATDTQYF
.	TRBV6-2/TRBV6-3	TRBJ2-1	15	CASSFEGTTGNEQFF
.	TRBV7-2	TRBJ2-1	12	CASSFRTGEQFF
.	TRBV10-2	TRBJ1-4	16	CASSEPRRVEGEKLFF
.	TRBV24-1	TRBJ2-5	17	CATSGREPRGLGETQYF
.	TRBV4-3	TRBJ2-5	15	CASSQDQGRGETQYF
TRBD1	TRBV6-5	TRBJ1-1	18	CASSYPDLRQGRYTEAFF
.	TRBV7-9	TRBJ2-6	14	CASSSTDGANVLTF
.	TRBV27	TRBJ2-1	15	CASSLGTIFYNEQFF
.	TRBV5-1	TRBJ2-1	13	CASSSSGSHEQFF
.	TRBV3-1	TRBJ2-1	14	CASSQEGLKNEQFF
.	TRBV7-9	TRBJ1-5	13	CASSQLPNQPQHF
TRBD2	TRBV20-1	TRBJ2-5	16	CSASTSGLLKEETQYF
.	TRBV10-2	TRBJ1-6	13	CASSGAENSSLHF
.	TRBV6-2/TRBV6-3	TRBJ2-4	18	CASGKTGYGPEAKNIQYF
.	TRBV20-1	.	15	CSAFGTKQAHYEQYF
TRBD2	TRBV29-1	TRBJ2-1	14	CSVVRTSGYNEQFF
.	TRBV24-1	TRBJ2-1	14	CATQGRGAVDEQFF
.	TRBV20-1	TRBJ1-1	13	CSVDGQLNTEAFF
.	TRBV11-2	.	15	CASSFYNPPGHEQYF
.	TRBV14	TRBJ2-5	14	CASSQARYQETQYF
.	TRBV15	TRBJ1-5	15	CATSTRGNSNQPQHF
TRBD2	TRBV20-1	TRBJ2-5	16	CSARDPGLAAEWEQYF
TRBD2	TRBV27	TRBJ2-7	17	CASSPQSLAGGPYEQYF
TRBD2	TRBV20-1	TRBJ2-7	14	CSATLAGGVYEQYF
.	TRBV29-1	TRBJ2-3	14	CSVAGQPVGDTQYF
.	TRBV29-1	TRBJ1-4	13	CSVAGQLEEKLFF
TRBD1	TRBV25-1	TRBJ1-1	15	CASRQQGGFSTEAFF
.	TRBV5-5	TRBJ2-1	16	CASSQARGDPYNEQFF
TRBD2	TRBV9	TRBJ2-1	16	CASSDGPTTSVYEQFF
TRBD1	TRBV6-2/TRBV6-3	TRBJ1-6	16	CASSSPDRGYNSPLHF
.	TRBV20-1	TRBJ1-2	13	CSAPTGSGYGYTF
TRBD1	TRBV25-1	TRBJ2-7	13	CASEGQDSYEQYF
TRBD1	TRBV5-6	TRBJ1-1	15	CASSWGTGPNTEAFF
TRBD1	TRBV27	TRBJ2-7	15	CASSLSGDRSYEQYF
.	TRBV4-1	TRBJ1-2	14	CASSPSDSSGGYTF
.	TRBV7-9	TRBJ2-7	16	CASSLVSLGTYPEQYF
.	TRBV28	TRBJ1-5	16	CASSLRRGDGNQPQHF
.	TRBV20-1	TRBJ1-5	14	CSALDGDSNQPQHF
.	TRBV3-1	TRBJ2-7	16	CASSLGIDRTPYEQYF
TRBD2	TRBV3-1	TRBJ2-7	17	CASSQAPSAGGSYEQYF
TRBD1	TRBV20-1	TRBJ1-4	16	CSARDGTGVTRTELFF
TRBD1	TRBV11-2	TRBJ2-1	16	CASSLVRGLFGNEQFF
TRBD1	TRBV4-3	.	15	CASSHQGQGANEQYF
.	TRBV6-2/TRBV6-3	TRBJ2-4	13	CASRGRGQNIQYF
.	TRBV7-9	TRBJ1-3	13	CASSFPGRDTIYF
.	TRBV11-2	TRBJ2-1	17	CASTYLPSGHINNEQFF
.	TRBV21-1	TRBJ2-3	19	CASSKAFGASGGNTDTQYF
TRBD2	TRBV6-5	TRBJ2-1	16	CASSYPLAGGGNEQFF
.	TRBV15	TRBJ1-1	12	CATSRDLTEAFF
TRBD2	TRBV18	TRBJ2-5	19	CASSLSPLGTSGPQETQYF
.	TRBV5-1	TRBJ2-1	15	CASSLITGSYNEQFF
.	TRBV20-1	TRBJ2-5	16	CSARVVGQGRGETQYF